The clone carrying this TCR beta chain has just a few counts. As yet, its antigen is unknown. 5'RACE primed from the constant segment yielded TCR alpha and TCR beta cDNA libraries bearing sample barcodes and UMIs. TCRdb recomputed calls from the 5' RACE reads with MiXCR, one row per CDR3 protein. The sample includes 75,000 to 90,000 distinct CDR3 sequences, 14% seen only once; the top ten take 25% to 35%. These data belong to a study of T-cell memory formation after mild COVID-19. The study, taken as a whole, reports: Mainly in CM and EM were contracting CD4+ clones; CD8+ were in EMRA. Pre-infection memory carried some responding clones, suggesting that cross-reactive memory joined.

The receptor comes from an adult woman who had mild COVID-19 (a few samples of this study predate the infection). Cell type and time point are not known. Input material: PBMCs or a T cell subset sorted from them (not recorded which).

The CDR3 DNA sequence: TGCAGTGGGAGACCGAGGCAGGGTTACAATGAGCAGTTCTTC. Its translation is CSGRPRQGYNEQFF. The chain combines TRBV20-1 with TRBJ2-1; D may be TRBD1 (5 bases). CDR1 is DFQATT, CDR2 SNEGSKA, per germline (reference sequence). This CDR3 region has 14 residues. The V and J ends lost 7 bases and 4 bases respectively, with 17 bases between them.